A single sample gave rise to the 8 T cell receptor beta chains below, sequenced in a study of blood T cell repertoires in COVID-19. TCRdb keeps only in-frame clones here, not all; method: immunoSEQ multiplex PCR. The sample lists 200,000 to 250,000 clones, about 85% seen once, with more than 1.5% in the top ten. Sequencing was carried out using peripheral blood. The source is a man aged 30 to 45 who had recovered from COVID-19.

The rearrangement joins TRBV5-1 to TRBJ1-1; D may be TRBD1 (6 bases). V lost 4 bases to trimming and J lost 1 base, with 20 bases between them. The CDR3 runs to 17 residues. Germline V gene lookup returns CDR1 SGHRS and CDR2 YFSETQ. The CDR3 loop reads CASSVGGGADGNTEAFF. The CDR3 region has the DNA TGCGCCAGCAGCGTGGGCGGGGGGGCCGACGGGAACACTGAAGCTTTCTTT.

CDR3 bases: TGTGCCAGCAGCTCGACAATGGGGGGATTCACCTACCGAGGGGAGCTGTTTTTT. Its protein product is CASSSTMGGFTYRGELFF. The chain couples TRBV7-9 to TRBJ2-2; TRBD2 might be the D (6 bases). This CDR3 has 18 residues. V lost 4 bases and J 8 bases, leaving 26 bases between the germline ends. The germline gives CDR1 SEHNR, CDR2 FQNEAQ (reference sequence). The complete variable domain, with remaining parts taken from reference TRBV7-9 and TRBJ2-2, reads DTGVSQNPRHKITKRGQNVTFRCDPISEHNRLYWYRQTLGQGPEFLTYFQNEAQLEKSRLLSDRFSAERPKGSFSTLEIQRTEQGDSAMYLCASSSTMGGFTYRGELFFGEGSRLTVL.

The rearrangement links TRBV11-2 to TRBJ2-3; unclear D gene. Trimming removed 5 bases from V and 3 bases from J, with 15 bases in between. The CDR3 runs to 15 residues. Germline CDR1 SGHAT, CDR2 FQNNGV. The CDR3 reads CASSPVGLGTDTQYF. CDR3 coding DNA: TGTGCCAGCAGCCCCGTTGGTCTCGGGACAGATACGCAGTATTTT.

This rearrangement joins TRBV5-1 to TRBJ2-7, with TRBD2 matching 13 bases. Trimming took 0 bases from V and 4 from J; bases not matched to a gene: 4. Per germline, CDR1 SGHRS and CDR2 YFSETQ. CDR3 length equals 16 residues. CDR3 in DNA: TGCGCCAGCAGCTTGGGACTAGCGGGGGGATCGTACGAGCAGTACTTC. Encoded protein: CASSLGLAGGSYEQYF.

The chain combines TRBV4-1 with TRBJ2-2, with D uncertain. The germline CDR1 and CDR2 sequences are MGHRA and YSYEKL. V lost 1 base to trimming and J lost 4 bases, with 7 bases between them. This CDR3 contains 14 residues. CDR3 loop: CASSQVSGTGELFF. Here the CDR3 DNA reads TGCGCCAGCAGCCAAGTATCAGGCACCGGGGAGCTGTTTTTT.

This clone was detected a few times. J is TRBJ1-1 and V is TRBV25-1; D perhaps matches TRBD1 (5 bases). With 6 bases removed from V and 0 bases from J, the gap between germline ends came to 17 bases. The CDR3 extends over 16 amino acids. CDR1 is MGHDK, CDR2 SYGVNS, per germline. The CDR3 nucleotides are TGTGCCAGCAGAGGGACCGGGGGGGTAATGAACACTGAAGCTTTCTTT. This gives the protein CASRGTGGVMNTEAFF.

This clone came up a few times. The junction departs from germline at one end; a sequencing error may be responsible. V gene TRBV19 combines with J gene TRBJ2-7; TRBD1 is a possible D gene (6 bases). In germline, CDR1 is LNHDA, CDR2 SQIVND (reference sequence). The CDR3 runs 12 residues. The CDR3 loop is CATQNPMRGCQF. The CDR3 DNA follows: TGTGCCACCCAAAATCCTATGAGGGGGTGTCAGTTC. The entire variable domain, with the rest obtained from reference TRBV19 and TRBJ2-7, is as follows: DGGITQSPKYLFRKEGQNVTLSCEQNLNHDAMYWYRQDPGQGLRLIYYSQIVNDFQKGDIAEGYSVSREKKESFPLTVTSAQKNPTAFYLCATQNPMRGCQFGPGTRLTVT.

The J gene is TRBJ2-7, the V gene TRBV21-1; the table assigns TRBD1, which was not confirmed against the DNA. TRBV21-1 is given as a pseudogene. This CDR3 has 15 residues. This CDR3 reads CASSKDQDSYYEQYF. CDR3 nucleotide sequence: TGTGCCAGCAGCAAAGATCAGGACAGTTATTACGAGCAGTACTTC.